Presented here are 30 T cell receptor beta chains from one specimen sequenced in a study of coeliac disease. This table comes from immunoSEQ multiplex PCR, and its TCRdb copy is limited to in-frame clones, with some not included. Of some 2,500 clones detected, approximately 72% appear once; the ten largest clones hold 14% to 15%. Sequenced sample: lamina propria lymphocytes from the gut. All receptors come from a woman aged 65 to 85 with celiac disease on a gluten-free diet.

The chain employs TRBV19 and TRBJ2-7; 12 bases are a match to TRBD2. This CDR3 has 19 amino acids. Per germline, CDR1 LNHDA and CDR2 SQIVND (reference sequence). V shed 4 bases and J 6 bases; nucleotides not matched to a gene: 19. CDR3 region: CASSTNPTSGSSGGLEQYV. The CDR3 nucleotides are TGTGCCAGTAGTACTAACCCGACTAGCGGGAGCTCCGGTGGGCTCGAGCAGTACGTC.

V usage is TRBV5-1 and J usage is TRBJ2-7, with D unclear. The CDR3 is 13 residues long. Trimming left V 4 bases short and J 9 bases short, with 17 bases between. Per the germline V gene, CDR1 is SGHRS and CDR2 is YFSETQ. In nucleotides, the CDR3 is TGCGCCAGCAGCCCGGGTTGGCGGAGTGTGCAGTACTTC. Protein sequence: CASSPGWRSVQYF. The full variable domain, in which reference TRBV5-1 and TRBJ2-7 provide the parts outside the CDR3, is KAGVTQTPRYLIKTRGQQVTLSCSPISGHRSVSWYQQTPGQGLQFLFEYFSETQRNKGNFPGRFSGRQFSNSRSEMNVSTLELGDSALYLCASSPGWRSVQYFGPGTRLTVT.

The chain combines TRBV21-1 with TRBJ2-1; the DNA was not compared with TRBD2, the D call given in the table. TRBV21-1 is tagged as a pseudogene. This CDR3 is built from 17 residues. The CDR3 region has the DNA TGTGCCAGCAGGAATGCGTTAGCTACACCTTCCGACAATGAGCAGTTCTTC. Translation: CASRNALATPSDNEQFF.

The rearrangement uses TRBV2 and TRBJ2-5; 15 bases map to TRBD2. Looked up from germline, CDR1 is SNHLY and CDR2 is FYNNEI. The CDR3 runs to 22 residues. The ends lost 7 bases at V and 7 bases at J; junction bases unmatched: 28. CDR3 residues: CASNPGLAGGDLPRDVLVTQYF. As DNA, the CDR3 is TGTGCCAGCAACCCGGGACTAGCGGGGGGCGACTTACCAAGAGATGTTTTGGTGACCCAGTACTTC. Together with reference TRBV2 and TRBJ2-5, the CDR3 gives the full variable domain: EPEVTQTPSHQVTQMGQEVILRCVPISNHLYFYWYRQILGQKVEFLVSFYNNEISEKSEIFDDQFSVERPDGSNFTLKIRSTKLEDSAMYFCASNPGLAGGDLPRDVLVTQYFGPGTRLLVL.

This clone was seen a few times. The gene calls are TRBV7-9 and TRBJ1-1, with D possibly matching TRBD1 (6 bases). Germline assignment: CDR1 SEHNR and CDR2 FQNEAQ (reference sequence). Trimming left V 3 bases short and J 3 bases short, with 14 bases between. The CDR3 has 15 residues. DNA for the CDR3: TGTGCCAGCAGCTTTAGGCAGGGGATGTACACTGAAGCTTTCTTT. This codes for CASSFRQGMYTEAFF.

J is TRBJ2-3 and V is TRBV6-1; a possible D gene is TRBD2 (6 bases). CDR1 and CDR2 (germline): MNHNS, SASEGT. Trimming took off 5 bases at V and 2 bases at J, with 14 bases between the two ends. The CDR3 sequence is 15 residues long. In nucleotides, the CDR3 is TGTGCCAGCAGTCCAAGCGGGCCGAACACAGATACGCAGTATTTT. This sequence encodes CASSPSGPNTDTQYF.

V usage is TRBV11-1 and J usage is TRBJ2-2; D is unresolved. CDR1 and CDR2 (germline): SGHAT, FQDESV (reference sequence). The CDR3 has 14 amino acids. V lost 2 bases to trimming and J lost 4 bases, with 8 bases between them. CDR3 in DNA: TGTGCCAGCAGCTTATTCCGGAGCACCGGGGAGCTGTTTTTT. This codes for CASSLFRSTGELFF.

The chain recombines TRBV10-2 with TRBJ2-6; no firm D call. Germline V gene lookup returns CDR1 WSHSY and CDR2 SAAADI. The CDR3 contains 15 residues. V shed 4 bases and J shed 0 bases, with 7 bases lying between them. CDR3 amino acids: CASSVQDSGANVLTF. In nucleotides, the CDR3 is TGCGCCAGCAGTGTCCAGGACTCTGGGGCCAACGTCCTGACTTTC.

J is TRBJ2-1 and V is TRBV21-1; the table's D call, TRBD1, has no DNA check behind it. TRBV21-1 is labeled a pseudogene. CDR3 length: 15 amino acids. For the CDR3, the DNA is TGTGCCAGCACCCCGAGAGGGGGACAACGGGATGAGCAGTTCTTC. Protein: CASTPRGGQRDEQFF.

The chain carries TRBV4-1 and TRBJ2-7; 8 nucleotides agree with TRBD2. Germline CDR1 and CDR2: MGHRA and YSYEKL. This CDR3 comprises 15 residues. The J segment lost 9 bases and the V segment lost 0 bases, leaving 10 bases of the junction unmatched. CDR3 DNA sequence: TGCGCCAGCAGCCAAGAAAGGACGGGAGGGCCCGGGCAGTACGTC. It is translated as CASSQERTGGPGQYV.

The chain carries TRBV14 and TRBJ1-2, with D hard to call. CDR3 length: 13 amino acids. V was pared by 6 bases and J by 6 bases, with 14 bases between. Germline V CDR1 and CDR2: SGHDN, FVKESK. CDR3 sequence: CASSQAGIHGYTF. For the CDR3, the DNA is TGTGCCAGCAGTCAGGCGGGGATCCATGGCTACACCTTC.

A remark on this clone: Compared with germline, one end of the junction differs, possibly owing to a read error. The chain has TRBV7-7 and TRBJ2-5; TRBD2 matches at 7 bases. In germline, CDR1 is SSHAT, CDR2 FNYEAQ (reference sequence). This CDR3 spans 15 amino acids. The CDR3 coding sequence is TGTGCTAGCAGCCAAAACACGGGTAGCGGGGAGACCCAGTACTTC. Its protein is CASSQNTGSGETQYF.

This clone turned up a few times. This chain uses TRBV12-2 with TRBJ1-6; whether TRBD1, the table's D call, matches the DNA was not checked. TRBV12-2 is a documented pseudogene. The CDR3 is 15 residues long. The chain's CDR3 is CASRWLQGDNSPLHF. DNA for the CDR3: TGTGCAAGTCGCTGGTTACAGGGGGATAATTCACCCCTCCACTTT.

V is TRBV6-6 and J is TRBJ1-3, with a weak D call TRBD1 (6 bases). V lost 6 bases, J lost 1 base, and 13 bases lay in between. CDR3 length equals 15 residues. The germline V gene has CDR1 MNHNY and CDR2 SVGAGI (reference sequence). The CDR3 sequence is CASRLRGRSGNTIYF. The CDR3 nucleotides read TGTGCCAGCAGACTCAGGGGTCGATCTGGAAACACCATATATTTT.

This clone was observed a handful of times. The genes are TRBV9 and TRBJ2-3; 8 nucleotides line up with TRBD2. The CDR3 covers 15 residues. V shed 4 bases, J shed 5 bases, and the junction held 9 bases outside the gene matches. Germline V gene lookup returns CDR1 SGDLS and CDR2 YYNGEE. DNA of the CDR3: TGTGCCAGCAGCCTTTACGGGGGGGCGGGAGATACGCAGTATTTT. This gives the protein CASSLYGGAGDTQYF.

The chain recombines TRBV19 with TRBJ1-2; possibly TRBD1 for D (6 bases). The V end lost 6 bases, the J end lost 2 bases, and 22 bases lay between the germline ends. CDR1 is LNHDA, CDR2 SQIVND, per germline (reference sequence). CDR3 length: 17 amino acids. The CDR3 sequence is CASSPGSVGQVNYGYTF. CDR3 in DNA: TGTGCCAGTAGCCCAGGAAGTGTGGGACAAGTGAACTATGGCTACACCTTC. The full variable domain, its missing parts supplied by reference TRBV19 and TRBJ1-2, is DGGITQSPKYLFRKEGQNVTLSCEQNLNHDAMYWYRQDPGQGLRLIYYSQIVNDFQKGDIAEGYSVSREKKESFPLTVTSAQKNPTAFYLCASSPGSVGQVNYGYTFGSGTRLTVV.

Notes on this clone: At one end, the junction sequence differs from germline, possibly due to a read error. V and J are TRBV5-1 and TRBJ1-2; 8 positions agree with TRBD1. This CDR3 has 17 amino acids. Germline CDR1 is SGHRS and CDR2 is YFSETQ. CDR3 sequence (DNA): TGTGCCAGCAGCTTGGAGGGGCGACAGGGGACCCTAGGTGGCTACACCTTC. Translated: CASSLEGRQGTLGGYTF. The variable domain in full, with the rest retrieved from reference TRBV5-1 and TRBJ1-2, is KAGVTQTPRYLIKTRGQQVTLSCSPISGHRSVSWYQQTPGQGLQFLFEYFSETQRNKGNFPGRFSGRQFSNSRSEMNVSTLELGDSALYLCASSLEGRQGTLGGYTFGSGTRLTVV.

The chain employs TRBV4-1 and TRBJ2-7; TRBD1 aligns across 7 bases. Germline V gives CDR1 MGHRA, CDR2 YSYEKL. CDR3 length: 16 residues. Unmatched junction bases numbered 7, after V lost 1 base and J lost 1 base. CDR3 residues: CASSQALGTASYEQYF. In nucleotides, the CDR3 is TGCGCCAGCAGCCAAGCCCTCGGGACAGCTTCCTACGAGCAGTACTTC.

This clone turned up a few times. The chain couples TRBV30 to TRBJ1-1; 8 bases agree with TRBD1. CDR1 is GTSNPN and CDR2 is SVGIG in the germline V gene (reference sequence). The CDR3 has 14 residues. V was pared by 3 bases and J by 2 bases, with 5 bases of the junction left unmatched. The CDR3 loop reads CAWRLRGRNTEAFF. Here the CDR3 DNA reads TGTGCCTGGAGACTCAGGGGGCGAAACACTGAAGCTTTCTTT.

The genes are TRBV6-6 and TRBJ1-5; D unclear. Per the germline V gene, CDR1 is MNHNY and CDR2 is SVGAGI (reference sequence). Trimming stripped 7 bases from V and 1 base from J, with 17 bases between. CDR3 length: 16 amino acids. Here the CDR3 DNA reads TGTGCCAGCACACCTAACCGGGAGGAAAGCAATCAGCCCCAGCATTTT. Translated, it gives CASTPNREESNQPQHF.

The chain combines TRBV4-2 with TRBJ1-2; TRBD1 matches at 8 bases. The ends lost 3 bases at V and 2 bases at J; junction bases unmatched: 11. Germline assignment: CDR1 LGHNA and CDR2 YNFKEQ. The CDR3 runs 17 residues. The CDR3 spells CASSHRQGPTENYGYTF. The CDR3 nucleotides are TGTGCCAGCAGCCATCGACAGGGGCCTACGGAAAACTATGGCTACACCTTC.

V is TRBV5-1 and J is TRBJ1-1; unclear D gene. Germline CDR1 and CDR2: SGHRS and YFSETQ. V was pared by 0 bases and J by 0 bases, with 6 bases between. The CDR3 totals 14 residues. DNA of the CDR3: TGCGCCAGCAGCTTGGGGGCCATGAACACTGAAGCTTTCTTT. Protein sequence: CASSLGAMNTEAFF.

The chain joins TRBV29-1 to TRBJ2-4; possibly TRBD1 for D (6 bases). There are 15 residues in the CDR3. Per the germline V gene, CDR1 is SQVTM and CDR2 is ANQGSEA. Trimming pared 6 bases from V and 1 base from J, leaving 16 bases between. The CDR3 spells CSVQGPRAAKNIQYF. The CDR3 nucleotides are TGCAGCGTCCAGGGGCCTAGGGCCGCCAAAAACATTCAGTACTTC.

This clone was counted between two and nine times. V gene TRBV6-5 combines with J gene TRBJ2-7, with D possibly being TRBD1 (6 bases). This CDR3 has 14 amino acids. Germline V CDR1 and CDR2: MNHEY, SVGAGI. V was trimmed by 6 bases and J by 0 bases, leaving 12 bases between them. The CDR3, as DNA: TGTGCCAGCAGACGGACAGCGAGCTCCTACGAGCAGTACGTC. This translates into CASRRTASSYEQYV.

The chain recombines TRBV7-9 with TRBJ2-1; 7 bases match TRBD1. The CDR3 has 14 residues. After removal of 5 bases from V and 2 bases from J, the junction contained 3 bases not matched to a gene. CDR1 is SEHNR, CDR2 FQNEAQ, per germline (reference sequence). CDR3 DNA sequence: TGTGCCAGCAGCGGGCAGGGGGCCTACAATGAGCAGTTCTTC. It is translated as CASSGQGAYNEQFF. The full variable domain, with the rest looked up from reference TRBV7-9 and TRBJ2-1, is DTGVSQNPRHKITKRGQNVTFRCDPISEHNRLYWYRQTLGQGPEFLTYFQNEAQLEKSRLLSDRFSAERPKGSFSTLEIQRTEQGDSAMYLCASSGQGAYNEQFFGPGTRLTVL.

J is TRBJ2-5 and V is TRBV6-5; 10 bases are a match to TRBD2. V was clipped by 5 bases and J by 5 bases; unmatched bases: 5. This CDR3 is built from 14 residues. From germline, CDR1 is MNHEY and CDR2 SVGAGI. The CDR3 reads CASSRGLAYETQYF. As DNA, the CDR3 is TGTGCCAGCAGTCGGGGACTAGCGTACGAGACCCAGTACTTC.

V gene TRBV10-1 combines with J gene TRBJ2-3, with unresolved D. The germline V and J ends were trimmed by 2 bases and 5 bases, with 11 bases remaining between them. Germline values: CDR1 WNHNN, CDR2 SYGVQD (reference sequence). The CDR3 is 14 residues long. Written as DNA, the CDR3 is TGCGCCAGCAGTGAGACAGTGTTTGGAGATACGCAGTATTTT. Protein sequence: CASSETVFGDTQYF.

This clone has only a few counts. The chain couples TRBV7-9 to TRBJ2-7; unclear D gene. The germline V gene has CDR1 SEHNR and CDR2 FQNEAQ (reference sequence). With 8 bases removed from V and 5 bases from J, the gap between germline ends came to 10 bases. CDR3 length equals 11 residues. CDR3: CASGQRHEQYV. CDR3 in DNA: TGTGCCAGCGGGCAACGCCACGAGCAGTACGTC.

The chain uses TRBV5-4 and TRBJ2-1; perhaps TRBD1 as D (6 bases). Germline V gene lookup returns CDR1 SGHNT and CDR2 YYREEE (reference sequence). Trimming shortened V by 4 bases and J by 8 bases, and 13 bases separated the two germline ends. This CDR3 has 13 residues. As DNA, the CDR3 is TGTGCCAGCAGCAACACCAGGGGACATGAGCAGTTCTTC. It encodes CASSNTRGHEQFF. The full variable domain, completed using reference TRBV5-4 and TRBJ2-1, is ETGVTQSPTHLIKTRGQQVTLRCSSQSGHNTVSWYQQALGQGPQFIFQYYREEENGRGNFPPRFSGLQFPNYSSELNVNALELDDSALYLCASSNTRGHEQFFGPGTRLTVL.

This clone was picked up a small number of times. J is TRBJ2-5 and V is TRBV5-1; 10 nucleotides line up with TRBD2. Germline CDR1 and CDR2: SGHRS and YFSETQ. V gave up 3 bases and J gave up 2 bases; unmatched junction bases: 10. The CDR3 length is 17 residues. CDR3 region: CASSSSRSGGAQETQYF. The CDR3 DNA follows: TGCGCCAGCAGCTCCTCTCGGAGCGGGGGGGCACAAGAGACCCAGTACTTC.